Shown below are 25 T cell receptor beta chains from a single sample sequenced in a study of blood T cell repertoires in COVID-19. Some clones are missing from TCRdb's copy, which holds only in-frame ones; the method was immunoSEQ multiplex PCR. The data contain around 170,000 clones, around 89% of them seen just once; the ten biggest clones take up approximately 2%. The sample consisted of peripheral blood. The source is a man in his late teens or twenties who had recovered from COVID-19.

The chain has TRBV6-6 and TRBJ1-4; 7 bases align to TRBD1. V shed 7 bases, J shed 8 bases, and the junction held 10 bases outside the gene matches. This CDR3 is built from 14 residues. In germline, CDR1 is MNHNY, CDR2 SVGAGI (reference sequence). CDR3 DNA sequence: TGTGCCAGCAAACCAGGGGACAGAAAAGAAAAACTGTTTTTT. Its translation is CASKPGDRKEKLFF.

The chain recombines TRBV7-2 with TRBJ2-5; perhaps TRBD1 as D (5 bases). The CDR3 has 16 residues. Germline V gene sequence: CDR1 SGHTA, CDR2 FQGNSA. V lost 0 bases, J lost 0 bases, and 11 bases lay in between. CDR3 in amino acids: CASSLALGQNQETQYF. The CDR3 region has the DNA TGTGCCAGCAGCTTAGCGCTGGGGCAGAACCAAGAGACCCAGTACTTC.

The chain has TRBV7-2 and TRBJ2-5; TRBD2 matches at 15 bases. CDR1 and CDR2 from the germline V gene are SGHTA and FQGNSA. The CDR3 is 19 residues long. The V gene end was trimmed by 0 bases and the J gene end by 5 bases; junction bases not matched to a gene: 10. CDR3 DNA sequence: TGTGCCAGCAGCTTAGCGCAAGGACTAGCGGGAGGGCCGTCGGAGACCCAGTACTTC. Translating gives CASSLAQGLAGGPSETQYF.

V usage is TRBV5-8 and J usage is TRBJ2-5; D is perhaps TRBD2 (5 bases). Trimming removed 5 bases at V and 5 bases at J, with 7 bases between. The CDR3 spans 11 residues. From germline, CDR1 is SGHTS and CDR2 YDEGEE. In DNA, the CDR3 is TGTGCCAGCAGGGAGGTCGAGACCCAGTACTTC. As protein: CASREVETQYF.

This clone was detected once. CDR3 DNA: TGCGCCAGCAGCCAAGGGCTAGCGGGCTTTTTAGAGACCCAGTACTTC. Protein: CASSQGLAGFLETQYF. The chain has TRBV4-3 and TRBJ2-5, with TRBD2 identical over 8 bases. Germline V CDR1 and CDR2: LGHNA, YSLEER. V gave up 1 base and J gave up 4 bases; unmatched junction bases: 8. The CDR3 length is 16 residues.

This chain connects TRBV24-1 to TRBJ2-7; 9 bases line up with TRBD1. Unmatched junction bases numbered 9, after V lost 9 bases and J lost 4 bases. The germline CDR1 and CDR2 sequences are KGHDR and SFDVKD. CDR3 size: 14 residues. The CDR3 is CATQPGTGSYEQYF. The CDR3 bases are TGTGCCACCCAGCCCGGGACAGGGTCTTACGAGCAGTACTTC.

V and J are TRBV6-1 and TRBJ2-7; 11 positions match TRBD2. The CDR3 loop spans 15 amino acids. Trimming cost V 5 bases and J 2 bases; bases outside gene matches: 5. Germline CDR1 and CDR2: MNHNS and SASEGT. In DNA, the CDR3 is TGTGCCAGCAGTTCGACTAGCGGGGACACCTACGAGCAGTACTTC. Its protein is CASSSTSGDTYEQYF.

The rearrangement joins TRBV6-5 to TRBJ2-3, with TRBD1 matching over 9 bases. The J segment lost 5 bases and the V segment lost 2 bases, leaving 5 bases of the junction unmatched. CDR1 is MNHEY and CDR2 is SVGAGI in the germline V gene. This CDR3 comprises 15 residues. The CDR3, as DNA: TGTGCCAGCAGTTACGGGACAGGGACGGGAGATACGCAGTATTTT. Protein product: CASSYGTGTGDTQYF.

The V call is TRBV10-3, the J call TRBJ1-2; D may be TRBD1 (5 bases). In germline, CDR1 is ENHRY, CDR2 SYGVKD. The CDR3 loop spans 15 amino acids. V was pared by 0 bases and J by 3 bases, with 11 bases between. CDR3 protein: CAISESRVSDYGYTF. The CDR3 bases are TGTGCCATCAGTGAGTCCAGGGTCTCCGACTATGGCTACACCTTC.

This chain joins TRBV27 and TRBJ1-5; D not certain. The V gene lost 4 bases and the J gene lost 2 bases, with 12 bases spanning the gap. This CDR3 comprises 15 residues. From germline, CDR1 is MNHEY and CDR2 SMNVEV (reference sequence). The CDR3 DNA reads TGTGCCAGCAGTTCAGGAGGGAGCGGCAATCAGCCCCAGCATTTT. Translated, it gives CASSSGGSGNQPQHF.

This clone has just a few counts. The J gene is TRBJ2-5, the V gene TRBV6-5; a weak D match, TRBD2 (7 bases). V was clipped by 0 bases and J by 9 bases, with 17 bases between them. The CDR3 consists of 15 residues. The germline CDR1 and CDR2 sequences are MNHEY and SVGAGI. This CDR3 is CASSYSGGGTTSQYF. CDR3 in DNA: TGTGCCAGCAGTTACTCGGGGGGAGGGACAACGTCCCAGTACTTC.

V usage is TRBV7-2 and J usage is TRBJ1-2; unclear D gene. The CDR3 extends over 12 amino acids. Looked up from germline, CDR1 is SGHTA and CDR2 is FQGNSA. Between the trimmed V and J ends, which lost 1 base and 4 bases, there was a span of 4 bases. CDR3 residues: CASSLVLYGYTF. The CDR3 DNA follows: TGTGCCAGCAGCTTAGTTCTCTATGGCTACACCTTC.

This chain uses TRBV5-4 with TRBJ2-5; tentative D call: TRBD2 (5 bases). This CDR3 comprises 15 residues. The V and J ends lost 2 bases and 2 bases respectively, with 13 bases between them. CDR1 is SGHNT, CDR2 YYREEE, per germline (reference sequence). This chain's CDR3 is CASSFGGGTQETQYF. For the CDR3, the DNA is TGTGCCAGCAGCTTTGGTGGAGGCACACAAGAGACCCAGTACTTC.

The chain links TRBV24-1 to TRBJ2-1; 7 nucleotides match TRBD1. Germline V gives CDR1 KGHDR, CDR2 SFDVKD. V was pared by 4 bases and J by 8 bases, with 4 bases of the junction left unmatched. The CDR3 runs 13 residues. The CDR3 region has the DNA TGTGCCACCAGTGACGACAGGGCCTATGAGCAGTTCTTC. It is translated as CATSDDRAYEQFF.

CDR3 residues: CASSLPGFSYEQYF. Here the CDR3 DNA reads TGTGCCAGCAGTCTCCCGGGGTTCTCCTACGAGCAGTACTTC. The genes are TRBV27 and TRBJ2-7; possible D gene TRBD2, 5 bases. The V end was cut by 5 bases, the J end by 0 bases, with 11 bases between. The CDR3 spans 14 residues. CDR1 MNHEY and CDR2 SMNVEV come from the germline V gene (reference sequence).

The V call is TRBV27, the J call TRBJ1-6, with TRBD1 matching over 8 bases. The CDR3 is made up of 16 amino acids. Looked up from germline, CDR1 is MNHEY and CDR2 is SMNVEV (reference sequence). The junction had 8 bases not matched to a gene; V was cut back by 2 bases and J by 8 bases. CDR3 DNA sequence: TGTGCCAGCAGTTTAGGGGCAGGGGGCATCCATTCACCCCTCCACTTT. Amino acid sequence: CASSLGAGGIHSPLHF.

The chain links TRBV9 to TRBJ2-1, with 10 bases aligning to TRBD1. This CDR3 contains 17 residues. Germline assignment: CDR1 SGDLS and CDR2 YYNGEE. With 0 bases clipped from V and 2 bases from J, the junction kept 5 bases outside the gene matches. This CDR3 reads CASSVERTGGTYNEQFF. CDR3 DNA sequence: TGTGCCAGCAGCGTAGAAAGGACAGGGGGGACCTACAATGAGCAGTTCTTC.

The CDR3 DNA reads TGTGCCAGCACCTTAAGTGGGGGGGCCGGGGAGCTGTTTTTT. Amino acid sequence: CASTLSGGAGELFF. The chain is built from TRBV3-1 (or the pseudogene TRBV3-2) and TRBJ2-2, with 7 bases aligning to TRBD2. The CDR3 loop spans 14 amino acids. From germline, CDR1 is LGHDT and CDR2 YNNKEL (reference sequence). Losses at the gene ends were 7 bases for V and 6 bases for J; bases not matched to a gene: 8.

The chain combines TRBV7-2 with TRBJ2-5; TRBD1 agrees at 9 bases. The trim removed 1 base at V and 2 bases at J, leaving 5 bases unmatched. This CDR3 contains 16 residues. The germline V gene encodes CDR1 SGHTA and CDR2 FQGNSA. CDR3 residues: CASSLGGQGGQETQYF. In DNA form, the CDR3 reads TGTGCCAGCAGCTTAGGGGGACAGGGTGGTCAAGAGACCCAGTACTTC.

This clone has a single count. The chain recombines TRBV6-5 with TRBJ1-2, with D perhaps TRBD1 (6 bases). Germline CDR1 MNHEY, CDR2 SVGAGI. The CDR3 spans 12 residues. Trimming took off 6 bases at V and 10 bases at J, with 15 bases between the two ends. For the CDR3, the DNA is TGTGCCAGCAGGGCCGGACGGGACAACTACACCTTC. It specifies CASRAGRDNYTF.

The chain uses TRBV5-1 and TRBJ2-3, with 10 nucleotides matching TRBD2. Germline lookup yields CDR1 SGHRS and CDR2 YFSETQ. After removal of 4 bases from V and 0 bases from J, the junction contained 5 bases not matched to a gene. The CDR3 is 16 amino acids. CDR3 region: CASSELAGVSTDTQYF. DNA for the CDR3: TGCGCCAGCAGCGAGCTAGCGGGGGTTAGCACAGATACGCAGTATTTT.

This clone has more than one count but fewer than ten. This chain connects TRBV24-1 to TRBJ2-3, with TRBD2 matching 16 bases. The length of the CDR3 is 19 residues. Germline V CDR1 and CDR2: KGHDR, SFDVKD. The V segment lost 0 bases and the J segment 5 bases; nucleotides outside the gene matches: 7. The CDR3 DNA sequence: TGTGCCACCAGTGATTTGGGGACTAGCGGGAGGGATCGCGAAGATACGCAGTATTTT. Translating it yields CATSDLGTSGRDREDTQYF.

V and J are TRBV7-2 and TRBJ2-2; D gene ambiguous. Germline CDR1 and CDR2: SGHTA and FQGNSA. Trimming took off 2 bases at V and 7 bases at J, with 8 bases between the two ends. The CDR3 consists of 13 residues. The CDR3 loop is CASSLLLVGELFF. CDR3 DNA sequence: TGTGCCAGCAGCTTATTGCTAGTCGGGGAGCTGTTTTTT.

Details on this clone: The sample contains more than one DNA sequence encoding this CDR3. The V call is TRBV28, the J call TRBJ1-2; maybe TRBD1 (5 bases). V was pared by 8 bases and J by 4 bases, with 11 bases between. The germline V gene has CDR1 MDHEN and CDR2 SYDVKM. CDR3 length: 12 amino acids. The CDR3 DNA is TGTGCCAGCCGGTCCAGGGTCTATGGCTACACCTTC. It yields the protein CASRSRVYGYTF.

For the CDR3, the DNA is TGCAGCGTTGTTTTGGCTAGCGGGAGACAGACCCAGTACTTC. Translated, it gives CSVVLASGRQTQYF. J is TRBJ2-5 and V is TRBV29-1, with TRBD2 matching 10 bases. The CDR3 runs to 14 residues. Germline V gene sequence: CDR1 SQVTM, CDR2 ANQGSEA. Trimming took 4 bases from V and 6 from J; bases not matched to a gene: 8.